This T cell receptor beta chain appears in the sequencing data of a study of blood T cell repertoires in COVID-19. Study details: COVID-19 samples from acute and convalescent phases originated in the United States, Italy and Spain. PBMCs, B-cell-depleted T cells, or T cells provided the cDNA or gDNA that made up the material.

The V end was cut by 1 base, the J end by 4 bases, with 14 bases between. The CDR3 runs to 15 residues. The germline CDR1 and CDR2 sequences are SGHRS and YFSETQ. Authors' data handling: Estimation of nucleated cell counts was performed using reference gene primer amplification. Profiling relied on immunoSEQ multiplex PCR, and the TCRdb table lists in-frame clones only, not all of them. Clonal size and the V and J genes are those of that table, whereas D and trimming came from the DNA. This table has some 130,000 clones, roughly four fifths appearing once. The chain employs TRBV5-1 and TRBJ1-1; unclear D gene. Sequencing was performed on peripheral blood. This clonotype originated in a middle-aged man with active or convalescent COVID-19. CDR3 loop: CASSLKLWEGTEAFF. In nucleotides, the CDR3 is TGCGCCAGCAGCTTGAAGTTATGGGAGGGCACTGAAGCTTTCTTT. The full variable domain, completed using reference TRBV5-1 and TRBJ1-1, is KAGVTQTPRYLIKTRGQQVTLSCSPISGHRSVSWYQQTPGQGLQFLFEYFSETQRNKGNFPGRFSGRQFSNSRSEMNVSTLELGDSALYLCASSLKLWEGTEAFFGQGTRLTVV.